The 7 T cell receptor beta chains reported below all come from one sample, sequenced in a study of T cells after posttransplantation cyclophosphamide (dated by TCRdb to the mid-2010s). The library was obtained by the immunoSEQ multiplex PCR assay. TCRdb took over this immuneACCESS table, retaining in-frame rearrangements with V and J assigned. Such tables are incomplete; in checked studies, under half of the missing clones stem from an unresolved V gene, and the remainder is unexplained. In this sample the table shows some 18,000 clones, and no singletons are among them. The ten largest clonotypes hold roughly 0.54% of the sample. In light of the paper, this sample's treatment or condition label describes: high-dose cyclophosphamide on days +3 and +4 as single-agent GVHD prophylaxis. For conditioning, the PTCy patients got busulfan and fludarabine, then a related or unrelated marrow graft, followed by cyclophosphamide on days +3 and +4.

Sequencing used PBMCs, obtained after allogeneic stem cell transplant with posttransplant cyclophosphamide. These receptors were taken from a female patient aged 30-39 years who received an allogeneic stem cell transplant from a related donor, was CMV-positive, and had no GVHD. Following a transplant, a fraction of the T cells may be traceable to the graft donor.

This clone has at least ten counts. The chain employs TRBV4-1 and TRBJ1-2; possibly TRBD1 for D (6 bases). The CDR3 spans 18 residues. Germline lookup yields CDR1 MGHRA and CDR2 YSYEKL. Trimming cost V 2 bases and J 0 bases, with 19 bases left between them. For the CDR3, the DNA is TGCGCCAGCAGCCAATATGTCCCGGGACAAGACGCTAACTATGGCTACACCTTC. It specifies CASSQYVPGQDANYGYTF.

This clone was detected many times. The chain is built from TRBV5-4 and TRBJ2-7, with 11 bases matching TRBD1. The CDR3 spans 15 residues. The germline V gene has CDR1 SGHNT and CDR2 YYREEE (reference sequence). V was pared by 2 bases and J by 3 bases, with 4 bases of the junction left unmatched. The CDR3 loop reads CASSFPGQGVYEQYF. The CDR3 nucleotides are TGTGCCAGCAGCTTTCCGGGACAGGGGGTCTACGAGCAGTACTTC.

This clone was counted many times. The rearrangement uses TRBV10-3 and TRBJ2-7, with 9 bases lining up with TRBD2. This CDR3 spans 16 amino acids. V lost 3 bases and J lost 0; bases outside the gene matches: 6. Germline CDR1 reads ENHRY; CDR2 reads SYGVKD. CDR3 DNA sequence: TGTGCCATCAGTGATTCCCTAGCGGGATTCTCCTACGAGCAGTACTTC. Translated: CAISDSLAGFSYEQYF.

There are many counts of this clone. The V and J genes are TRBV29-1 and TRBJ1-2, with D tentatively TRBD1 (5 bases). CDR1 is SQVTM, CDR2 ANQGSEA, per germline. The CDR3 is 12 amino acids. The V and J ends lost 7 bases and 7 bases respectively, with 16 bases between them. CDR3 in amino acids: CSGQEGRGGYTF. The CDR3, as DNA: TGCAGCGGTCAAGAGGGGAGGGGTGGCTACACCTTC.

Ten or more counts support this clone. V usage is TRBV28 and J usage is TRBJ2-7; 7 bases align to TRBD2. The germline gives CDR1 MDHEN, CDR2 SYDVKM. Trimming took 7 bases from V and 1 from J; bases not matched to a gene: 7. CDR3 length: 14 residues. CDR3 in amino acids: CASTPMGGSYEQYF. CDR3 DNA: TGTGCCAGCACCCCCATGGGGGGGTCCTACGAGCAGTACTTC.

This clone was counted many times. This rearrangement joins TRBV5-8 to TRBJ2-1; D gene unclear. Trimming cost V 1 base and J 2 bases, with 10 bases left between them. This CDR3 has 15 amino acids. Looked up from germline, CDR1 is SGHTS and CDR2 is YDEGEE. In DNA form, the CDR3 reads TGTGCCAGCAGCTTGATCGGTTCACCCTACAATGAGCAGTTCTTC. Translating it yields CASSLIGSPYNEQFF.

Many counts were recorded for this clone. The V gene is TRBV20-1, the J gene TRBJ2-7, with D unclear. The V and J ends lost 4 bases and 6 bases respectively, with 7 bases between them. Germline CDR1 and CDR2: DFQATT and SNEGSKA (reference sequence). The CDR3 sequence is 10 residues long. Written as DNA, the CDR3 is TGCAGTGCTATTGTCCTCGAGCAGTACTTC. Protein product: CSAIVLEQYF.